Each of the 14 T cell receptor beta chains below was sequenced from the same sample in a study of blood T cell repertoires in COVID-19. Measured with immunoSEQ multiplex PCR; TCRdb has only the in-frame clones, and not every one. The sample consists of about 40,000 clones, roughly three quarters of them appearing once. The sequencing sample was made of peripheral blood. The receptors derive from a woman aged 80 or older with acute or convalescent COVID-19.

The CDR3 DNA is TGTGCCAGCAGCGCGGGGGGGGAGGACAGGCTTGAAGCTTTCTTT. This encodes CASSAGGEDRLEAFF. The rearrangement joins TRBV9 to TRBJ1-1; 7 bases agree with TRBD1. The CDR3 runs 15 residues. Germline lookup yields CDR1 SGDLS and CDR2 YYNGEE. The V and J ends lost 3 bases and 7 bases, in that order; junction bases with no gene match: 12. Filled out from reference TRBV9 and TRBJ1-1, the complete variable domain reads DSGVTQTPKHLITATGQRVTLRCSPRSGDLSVYWYQQSLDQGLQFLIQYYNGEERAKGNILERFSAQQFPDLHSELNLSSLELGDSALYFCASSAGGEDRLEAFFGQGTRLTVV.

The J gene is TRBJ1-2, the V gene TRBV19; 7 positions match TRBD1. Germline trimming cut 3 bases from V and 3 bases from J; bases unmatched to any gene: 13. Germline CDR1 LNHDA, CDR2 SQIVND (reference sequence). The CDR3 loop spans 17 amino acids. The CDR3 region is CASSIRGRGPRDYGYTF. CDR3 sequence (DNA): TGTGCCAGTAGTATCAGGGGGAGAGGACCGAGGGACTATGGCTACACCTTC.

This CDR3 is CASSFSEENTEAFF. Written as DNA, the CDR3 is TGTGCCAGCAGCTTTTCGGAGGAGAACACTGAAGCTTTCTTT. The rearrangement joins TRBV11-2 to TRBJ1-1; D is ambiguous. Germline CDR1 SGHAT, CDR2 FQNNGV. This CDR3 contains 14 residues. Trimming pared 3 bases from V and 1 base from J, leaving 9 bases between.

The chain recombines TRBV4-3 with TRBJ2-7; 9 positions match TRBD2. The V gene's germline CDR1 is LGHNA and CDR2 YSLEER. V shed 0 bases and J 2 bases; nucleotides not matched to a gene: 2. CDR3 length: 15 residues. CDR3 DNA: TGCGCCAGCAGCCAAGAAACTAGCGGGCCCTACGAGCAGTACTTC. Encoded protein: CASSQETSGPYEQYF.

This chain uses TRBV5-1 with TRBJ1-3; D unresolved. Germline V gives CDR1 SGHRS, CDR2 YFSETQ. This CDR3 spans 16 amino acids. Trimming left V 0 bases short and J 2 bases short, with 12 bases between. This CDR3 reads CASSLAVGVTGNTIYF. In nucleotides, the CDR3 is TGCGCCAGCAGCTTGGCGGTCGGGGTAACTGGAAACACCATATATTTT.

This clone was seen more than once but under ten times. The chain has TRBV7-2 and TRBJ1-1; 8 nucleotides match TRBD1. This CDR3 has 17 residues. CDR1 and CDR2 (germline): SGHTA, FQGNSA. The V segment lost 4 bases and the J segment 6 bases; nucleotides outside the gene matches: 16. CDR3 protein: CASSYDRGRGWGAEAFF. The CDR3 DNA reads TGTGCCAGCAGCTATGACAGGGGTCGTGGTTGGGGCGCTGAAGCTTTCTTT.

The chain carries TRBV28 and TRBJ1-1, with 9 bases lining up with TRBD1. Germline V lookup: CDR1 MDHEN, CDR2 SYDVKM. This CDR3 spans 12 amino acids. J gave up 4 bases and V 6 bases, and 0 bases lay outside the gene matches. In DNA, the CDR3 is TGTGCCAGCAGACAGGGGGCCACTGAAGCTTTCTTT. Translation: CASRQGATEAFF.

CDR3 protein: CASSQVEGQPQHF. The CDR3 DNA is TGTGCCAGCAGTCAGGTGGAGGGGCAGCCCCAGCATTTT. The rearrangement uses TRBV12-3 or TRBV12-4 and TRBJ1-5; tentative D call: TRBD1 (5 bases). The CDR3 totals 13 residues. The V end lost 5 bases, the J end lost 7 bases, and 12 bases lay between the germline ends.

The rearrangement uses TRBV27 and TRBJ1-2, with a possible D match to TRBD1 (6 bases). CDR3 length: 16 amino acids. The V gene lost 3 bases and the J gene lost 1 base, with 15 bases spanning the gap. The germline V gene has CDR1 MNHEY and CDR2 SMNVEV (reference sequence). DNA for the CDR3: TGTGCCAGCAGTTTGCTCGGGACACCGATTAACTATGGCTACACCTTC. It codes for CASSLLGTPINYGYTF.

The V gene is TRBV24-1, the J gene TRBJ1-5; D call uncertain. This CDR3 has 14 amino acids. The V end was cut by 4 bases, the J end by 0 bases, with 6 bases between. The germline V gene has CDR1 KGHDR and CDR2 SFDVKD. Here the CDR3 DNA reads TGTGCCACCAGTGAACCAGGTAGCAATCAGCCCCAGCATTTT. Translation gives CATSEPGSNQPQHF.

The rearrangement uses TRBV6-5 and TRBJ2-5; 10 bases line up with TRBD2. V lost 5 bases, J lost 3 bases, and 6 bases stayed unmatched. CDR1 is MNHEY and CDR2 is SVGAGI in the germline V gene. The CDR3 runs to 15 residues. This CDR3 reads CASSIIAGGEETQYF. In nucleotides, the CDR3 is TGTGCCAGCAGTATTATAGCGGGAGGAGAAGAGACCCAGTACTTC.

The CDR3 sequence is CASSQDPISRSGQYF. The CDR3 region has the DNA TGCGCCAGCAGCCAAGACCCCATAAGTAGGTCGGGGCAGTACTTC. J is TRBJ2-7 and V is TRBV4-1; D remains ambiguous. From germline, CDR1 is MGHRA and CDR2 YSYEKL. The CDR3 totals 15 residues. V lost 0 bases and J lost 9, with 18 bases in between.

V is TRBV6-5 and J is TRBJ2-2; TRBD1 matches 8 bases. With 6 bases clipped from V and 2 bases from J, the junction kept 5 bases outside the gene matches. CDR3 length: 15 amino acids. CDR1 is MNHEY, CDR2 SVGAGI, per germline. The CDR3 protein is CASRPDRGNTGELFF. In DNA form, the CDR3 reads TGTGCCAGCAGACCCGACAGGGGAAACACCGGGGAGCTGTTTTTT.

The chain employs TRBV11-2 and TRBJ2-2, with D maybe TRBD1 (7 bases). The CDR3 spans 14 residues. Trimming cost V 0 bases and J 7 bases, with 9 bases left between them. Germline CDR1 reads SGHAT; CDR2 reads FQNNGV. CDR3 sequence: CASSLDRGVGELFF. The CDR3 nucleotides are TGTGCCAGCAGCTTAGACAGGGGGGTCGGGGAGCTGTTTTTT.